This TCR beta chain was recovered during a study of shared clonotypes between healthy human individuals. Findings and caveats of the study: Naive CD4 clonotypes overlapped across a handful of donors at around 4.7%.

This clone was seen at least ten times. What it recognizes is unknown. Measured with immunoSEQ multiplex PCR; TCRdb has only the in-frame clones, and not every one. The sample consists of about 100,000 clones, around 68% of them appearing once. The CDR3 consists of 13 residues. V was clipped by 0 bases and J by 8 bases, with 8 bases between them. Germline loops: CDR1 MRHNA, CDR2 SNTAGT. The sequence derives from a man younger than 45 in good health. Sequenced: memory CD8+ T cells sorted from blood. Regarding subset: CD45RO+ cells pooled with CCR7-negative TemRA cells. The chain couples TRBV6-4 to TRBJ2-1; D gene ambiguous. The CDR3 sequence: CASSDSSEYEQFF. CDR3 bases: TGTGCCAGCAGTGACTCCAGCGAGTATGAGCAGTTCTTC.